This TCR beta chain was recovered during a study of blood T cells in healthy people across ages. Study-level results: Diversity figures based on one million T cells were deemed too low. Across the age range, TCR beta diversity per million T cells fell in a roughly linear way.

As for this clonotype: Its cognate antigen is unknown.

Donor samples were obtained from healthy Caucasian individuals from Russia, aged about 6 to 95. For every donor, a draw yielded about 9.7 milliliters of peripheral blood. A second PCR, run for 7 to 11 cycles, used a sample-barcoded 5' primer plus a J-beta primer mix. In TCRdb, the 5' RACE reads were re-called with MiXCR into one record per CDR3 protein. The top ten hold 40% to 50% of the sample, which has about 750,000 distinct CDR3 sequences, about 55% seen once. With 0 bases removed from V and 3 bases from J, the gap between germline ends came to 15 bases. Germline CDR1 DFQATT, CDR2 SNEGSKA (reference sequence). There are 16 residues in the CDR3.

Input material: blood. This sequence joins TRBV20-1 and TRBJ2-1, with D unclear. The receptor's source is a man at least 80 years old in good health. Here the CDR3 reads CSARDRATIGYNEQFF. The CDR3, as DNA: TGCAGTGCTAGAGATCGCGCGACAATAGGCTACAATGAGCAGTTCTTC.